The sequence of this TCR beta chain was determined in a study of PD-1 blockade in classical Hodgkin lymphoma. Study conclusions and caveats: At baseline, newly diagnosed patients reportedly showed less TCR diversity than healthy donors.

The protocol was immunoSEQ multiplex PCR, while the TCRdb copy is restricted to in-frame clones and leaves out a portion. The top ten clones hold about 0.24% of a sample with 22,000 or so clones, about 91% of them seen once. Per germline, CDR1 SGHTA and CDR2 FQGNSA. There are 15 residues in the CDR3. Trimming cost V 2 bases and J 3 bases, with 13 bases left between them. Of note for this clone: Its antigen is unknown.

The time point was: newly diagnosed, previously untreated cHL patient sample. Researchers report purifying CD4+ T cells from thawed PBMCs by magnetic negative selection. The material sequenced was CD4+ T cells from blood. The TCR originated in a human donor with classical Hodgkin lymphoma. The chain uses TRBV7-2 and TRBJ1-2; tentatively, D is TRBD1 (6 bases). The chain's CDR3 is CASSLRMGADYGYTF. In DNA, the CDR3 is TGTGCCAGCAGCTTAAGAATGGGGGCTGACTATGGCTACACCTTC.